One and the same sample provided the 18 T cell receptor beta chains below, sequenced in a study of shared clonotypes between healthy human individuals. Clones were read by immunoSEQ multiplex PCR, and TCRdb kept only the in-frame ones, dropping some. This table holds 2 million to 2.5 million clones, 80% to 95% found once. Sequenced sample: naive CD4+ T cells from PBMCs. Subset specified: CD45RA+ positively selected. The receptors here all came from a man between 18 and 29 years old in good health. Some clones in this sample may be carry-over from other donors' samples.

V is TRBV9 and J is TRBJ2-3; no clear D gene. CDR1 and CDR2 from the germline V gene are SGDLS and YYNGEE. CDR3 size: 15 residues. V lost 0 bases and J lost 3, with 11 bases in between. The CDR3 here is CASSVGYDGTDTQYF. In DNA, the CDR3 is TGTGCCAGCAGCGTAGGATACGACGGTACAGATACGCAGTATTTT. Using reference TRBV9 and TRBJ2-3 for the parts outside the CDR3, the full variable domain is DSGVTQTPKHLITATGQRVTLRCSPRSGDLSVYWYQQSLDQGLQFLIQYYNGEERAKGNILERFSAQQFPDLHSELNLSSLELGDSALYFCASSVGYDGTDTQYFGPGTRLTVL.

Comments on this clone: Other DNA sequences within the sample encode an identical CDR3. The rearrangement links TRBV29-1 to TRBJ1-1; 8 nucleotides agree with TRBD1. V shed 5 bases, J shed 4 bases, and the junction held 3 bases outside the gene matches. Germline values: CDR1 SQVTM, CDR2 ANQGSEA. The CDR3 length is 12 residues. The CDR3 sequence is CSVSTGGTEAFF. The CDR3 DNA follows: TGCAGCGTTTCCACAGGGGGCACTGAAGCTTTCTTT.

J is TRBJ1-3 and V is TRBV6-5, with D possibly matching TRBD1 (5 bases). This CDR3 is built from 15 residues. Germline CDR1 and CDR2: MNHEY and SVGAGI. Trimming left V 0 bases short and J 9 bases short, with 15 bases between. CDR3: CASSYSSPGRTTIYF. DNA of the CDR3: TGTGCCAGCAGTTACTCTTCGCCAGGGCGGACCACCATATATTTT.

The V gene is TRBV10-1, the J gene TRBJ2-7, with TRBD2 matching over 11 bases. Trimming cost V 7 bases and J 3 bases; bases outside gene matches: 20. Germline assignment: CDR1 WNHNN and CDR2 SYGVQD (reference sequence). CDR3 length: 19 amino acids. The CDR3 loop is CASINGLAGEEALLYEQYF. The CDR3 DNA follows: TGCGCCAGCATAAACGGACTAGCGGGCGAGGAAGCCCTCCTCTACGAGCAGTACTTC.

The V call is TRBV5-1, the J call TRBJ1-1; D is undetermined. V was cut by 3 bases and J by 1 base, with 7 bases left in between. This CDR3 comprises 13 residues. Germline V lookup: CDR1 SGHRS, CDR2 YFSETQ. The CDR3 nucleotides are TGCGCCAGCAGCTCGAAGGGGAACACTGAAGCTTTCTTT. Its protein product is CASSSKGNTEAFF.

This chain uses TRBV14 with TRBJ2-5; possible D gene TRBD2, 5 bases. The CDR3 is 12 amino acids. The V end lost 4 bases, the J end lost 5 bases, and 8 bases lay between the germline ends. Germline V CDR1 and CDR2: SGHDN, FVKESK. In DNA, the CDR3 is TGTGCCAGCAGCCTACAGCGGGAGACCCAGTACTTC. Its translation is CASSLQRETQYF.

This clone showed up just once. CDR3 in DNA: TGTGCCAGCAGCCCCCTTCATAGCGCGGGCCAAGAGACCCAGTACTTC. This codes for CASSPLHSAGQETQYF. This chain connects TRBV9 to TRBJ2-5, with D perhaps matching TRBD2 (5 bases). Germline values: CDR1 SGDLS, CDR2 YYNGEE. Trimming pared 4 bases from V and 1 base from J, leaving 17 bases between. The CDR3 runs 16 residues. The whole variable domain, remainder taken from reference TRBV9 and TRBJ2-5, is DSGVTQTPKHLITATGQRVTLRCSPRSGDLSVYWYQQSLDQGLQFLIQYYNGEERAKGNILERFSAQQFPDLHSELNLSSLELGDSALYFCASSPLHSAGQETQYFGPGTRLLVL.

The CDR3 DNA reads TGTGCCACCAGCAGAGAAGAGTTAGCGGGAGTCGATGAGCAGTTCTTC. As protein: CATSREELAGVDEQFF. The rearrangement links TRBV15 to TRBJ2-1; 9 positions agree with TRBD2. Per germline, CDR1 LNHNV and CDR2 YYDKDF (reference sequence). Trimming took 0 bases from V and 8 from J; bases not matched to a gene: 8. The CDR3 covers 16 residues.

CDR3 sequence reads: CSGGDTQYF. The CDR3 DNA reads as TGCAGCGGGGGTGATACGCAGTATTTT. The chain is built from TRBV29-1 and TRBJ2-3, with D hard to call. This CDR3 spans 9 amino acids. The V end lost 7 bases, the J end lost 6 bases, and 5 bases lay between the germline ends. CDR1 is SQVTM, CDR2 ANQGSEA, per germline.

The CDR3 region has the DNA TGTGCCAGCCTTCGGGACAGCTCCTACAATGAGCAGTTCTTC. Translation gives CASLRDSSYNEQFF. V gene TRBV5-4 combines with J gene TRBJ2-1, with 7 positions matching TRBD1. Germline assignment: CDR1 SGHNT and CDR2 YYREEE (reference sequence). The CDR3 has 14 residues. V dropped 7 bases and J dropped 0; count of bases not matched to a gene: 4.

The chain links TRBV9 to TRBJ2-7; 8 bases line up with TRBD2. The length of the CDR3 is 15 residues. CDR1 is SGDLS, CDR2 YYNGEE, per germline. The V segment lost 0 bases and the J segment 3 bases; nucleotides outside the gene matches: 5. The CDR3 bases are TGTGCCAGCAGCGTAGCTACTAGCGGAGTCTACGAGCAGTACTTC. Amino acids: CASSVATSGVYEQYF.

The V and J genes are TRBV5-1 and TRBJ1-1, with D hard to call. V was trimmed by 0 bases and J by 4 bases, leaving 13 bases between them. The CDR3 totals 15 residues. CDR1 SGHRS and CDR2 YFSETQ come from the germline V gene. This chain's CDR3 is CASSLAGPPGTEAFF. Written as DNA, the CDR3 is TGCGCCAGCAGCTTGGCAGGCCCCCCGGGCACTGAAGCTTTCTTT.

The chain employs TRBV2 and TRBJ2-7; D call uncertain. The CDR3 length is 16 residues. The germline CDR1 and CDR2 sequences are SNHLY and FYNNEI. V was trimmed by 5 bases and J by 0 bases, leaving 17 bases between them. The DNA of the CDR3 is TGTGCCAGCAGTCCACAGACCTTACGGACCTCCTACGAGCAGTACTTC. It is translated as CASSPQTLRTSYEQYF.

This chain connects TRBV6-5 to TRBJ2-1, with D uncertain. Germline assignment: CDR1 MNHEY and CDR2 SVGAGI. This CDR3 spans 16 amino acids. V lost 4 bases and J 0 bases, leaving 13 bases between the germline ends. Here the CDR3 reads CASSSGGSSSYNEQFF. The CDR3 nucleotides are TGTGCCAGCAGTTCCGGCGGCTCCAGCTCCTACAATGAGCAGTTCTTC.

This chain uses TRBV30 with TRBJ2-2; D gene ambiguous. Germline V gene data show CDR1 as GTSNPN and CDR2 as SVGIG (reference sequence). CDR3 length: 13 residues. V lost 0 bases to trimming and J lost 4 bases, with 6 bases between them. The CDR3 DNA follows: TGTGCCTGGAGTGTACTCCGCACCGGGGAGCTGTTTTTT. Amino acids: CAWSVLRTGELFF.

The genes are TRBV28 and TRBJ2-7; 12 positions match TRBD2. The CDR3 length is 16 residues. Germline V gene lookup returns CDR1 MDHEN and CDR2 SYDVKM. With V trimmed by 2 bases and J by 7 bases, 9 bases remained unmatched. The CDR3 loop reads CASSLLAGGMSGEQYF. The CDR3 region has the DNA TGTGCCAGCAGTTTACTAGCGGGAGGGATGTCTGGAGAGCAGTACTTC.

This clone was seen once. The rearrangement uses TRBV29-1 and TRBJ2-1; 7 positions match TRBD1. The V gene's germline CDR1 is SQVTM and CDR2 ANQGSEA. The junction had 7 bases not matched to a gene; V was cut back by 7 bases and J by 4 bases. This CDR3 contains 13 residues. Written as DNA, the CDR3 is TGCAGCGCCCGGGACAGAGTTTACAATGAGCAGTTCTTC. The encoded protein is CSARDRVYNEQFF.

The rearrangement uses TRBV9 and TRBJ1-6; 8 nucleotides align to TRBD1. J gave up 9 bases and V 1 base, and 3 bases lay outside the gene matches. There are 14 residues in the CDR3. Germline V gene data show CDR1 as SGDLS and CDR2 as YYNGEE. The CDR3 region has the DNA TGTGCCAGCAGCGTATCAGGGGGCTTTTCACCCCTCCACTTT. Residues: CASSVSGGFSPLHF.